The entry below gives a single T cell receptor (beta chain) sequence along with its context. The antigen is undetermined. A read error may account for a junction end that differs from germline. Time point of the sample: persistent/refractory GD, antithyroid drugs over 5 years with positive TRAb. From PBMCs, RNA was extracted and then used to make the TCR library. Enrollment of patients was through an endocrinology department in Xi'an, China. Both iRepertoire HTBI primers and Arm-PCR of CDR3 regions were used to build the TCR beta libraries. One entry per CDR3 protein, called by TCRdb with MiXCR from the multiplex PCR reads. The table lists about 470,000 distinct CDR3 sequences, more than 20% of them singletons, with roughly 8% in the top ten. The sample is drawn from a study of regulatory T cells in long-lasting Graves disease. Study-wide results and caveats: There were preferences for TRBV28, TRBJ1-2 and TRBJ2-5 in persistent disease. Thyroid tissue went unstudied; only peripheral blood was examined. The TCR repertoire of persistent Graves' patients was less diverse than that of newly diagnosed ones.

Germline V gene sequence: CDR1 SGHRS, CDR2 YFSETQ. The CDR3 extends over 13 amino acids. The clonotype originates from a female donor with Graves disease. Sequenced material: peripheral blood mononuclear cells (PBMCs), taken when the disease was refractory, from a patient treated with antithyroid drugs. The gene calls are TRBV5-1 and TRBJ2-7, with 8 bases aligning to TRBD2. DNA for the CDR3: TGTGCCAGCAGTGAGGGACTAGGTAACGAGCAGTACTTC. Protein: CASSEGLGNEQYF.